These 7 T cell receptor beta chains were all obtained from the same sample, sequenced in a study of blood T cells in healthy people across ages. The second PCR ran about 6 to 11 cycles with a sample-barcoded 5' primer and J-beta primers. TCRdb passed the 5' RACE reads through MiXCR, listing each CDR3 protein once. This table has approximately 810,000 distinct CDR3 sequences, roughly 35% appearing once. The sample consisted of blood. The receptors stem from a man aged 18 to 30 in good health.

The chain has TRBV4-3 and TRBJ1-1; D is uncertain. With 0 bases removed from V and 11 bases from J, the gap between germline ends came to 13 bases. The germline CDR1 and CDR2 sequences are LGHNA and YSLEER. The CDR3 totals 13 residues. In nucleotides, the CDR3 is TGCGCCAGCAGCCAAGATAAGGTAGCGCACGCTTTCTTT. The encoded protein is CASSQDKVAHAFF.

A few counts support this clonotype. The chain is built from TRBV12-5 and TRBJ2-3; D not resolved. Germline V gene sequence: CDR1 LGHNT, CDR2 FRNRAP. CDR3 length: 13 amino acids. V shed 6 bases and J shed 4 bases, with 11 bases lying between them. The CDR3 nucleotides are TGTGCTAGTGGCCAAAGCGCTGCAGATACGCAGTATTTT. The encoded protein is CASGQSAADTQYF. Combining the CDR3 with reference TRBV12-5 and TRBJ2-3 gives the whole variable domain DARVTQTPRHKVTEMGQEVTMRCQPILGHNTVFWYRQTMMQGLELLAYFRNRAPLDDSGMPKDRFSAEMPDATLATLKIQPSEPRDSAVYFCASGQSAADTQYFGPGTRLTVL.

V is TRBV27 and J is TRBJ1-6, with D possibly being TRBD1 (5 bases). CDR1 MNHEY and CDR2 SMNVEV come from the germline V gene (reference sequence). There are 14 residues in the CDR3. The V and J ends lost 2 bases and 7 bases respectively, with 9 bases between them. In DNA form, the CDR3 reads TGTGCCAGCAGTTTAGGGGGGGGGAATTCACCCCTCCACTTT. It translates to CASSLGGGNSPLHF.

The chain combines TRBV18 with TRBJ2-7; 9 bases agree with TRBD1. Trimming removed 5 bases from V and 12 bases from J; junction bases left unmatched: 17. CDR3 length: 15 amino acids. CDR1 is KGHSH, CDR2 LQKENI, per germline. The CDR3 DNA reads TGTGCCAGCTCATCGGCCGGACAGGGGTCCACGCTTTTGTACTTC. Protein sequence: CASSSAGQGSTLLYF.

V gene TRBV7-3 combines with J gene TRBJ2-3; a possible D gene is TRBD2 (6 bases). CDR1 SGHTA and CDR2 FQGTGA come from the germline V gene. The length of the CDR3 is 15 residues. Between the trimmed V and J ends, which lost 3 bases and 2 bases, there was a span of 12 bases. In DNA form, the CDR3 reads TGTGCCAGCAGCTTGATAGGGCGGGACACAGATACGCAGTATTTT. This gives the protein CASSLIGRDTDTQYF.

This clonotype turned up a few times. The chain uses TRBV20-1 and TRBJ2-5, with a possible D match to TRBD1 (6 bases). The germline gives CDR1 DFQATT, CDR2 SNEGSKA (reference sequence). V was cut by 4 bases and J by 11 bases, with 20 bases left in between. This CDR3 has 13 residues. The DNA for the CDR3 is TGCAGTGCTAACCGGGACACGGGCCGTCTGCAGTACTTC. It encodes CSANRDTGRLQYF.

This clonotype was seen ten or more times. The chain has TRBV7-2 and TRBJ1-2; D might be TRBD1 (6 bases). V was clipped by 4 bases and J by 8 bases, with 17 bases between them. CDR1 and CDR2 from the germline V gene are SGHTA and FQGNSA. The CDR3 runs 14 residues. The chain's CDR3 is CASSSPDNRDGYTF. The CDR3 DNA follows: TGTGCCAGCAGCTCCCCCGACAACAGGGACGGCTACACCTTC.